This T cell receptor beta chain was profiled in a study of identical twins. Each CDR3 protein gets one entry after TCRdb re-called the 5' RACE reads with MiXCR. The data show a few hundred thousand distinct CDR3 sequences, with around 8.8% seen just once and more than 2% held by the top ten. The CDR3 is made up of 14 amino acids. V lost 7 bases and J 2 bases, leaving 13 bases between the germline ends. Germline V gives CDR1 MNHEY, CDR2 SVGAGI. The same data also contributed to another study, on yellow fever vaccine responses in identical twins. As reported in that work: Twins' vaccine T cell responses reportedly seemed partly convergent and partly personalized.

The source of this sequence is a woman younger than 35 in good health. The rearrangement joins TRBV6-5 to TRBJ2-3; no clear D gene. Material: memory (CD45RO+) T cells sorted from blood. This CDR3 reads CASNSGGDTDTQYF. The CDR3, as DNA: TGTGCCAGCAATTCTGGCGGAGACACAGATACGCAGTATTTT.